This T cell receptor beta chain was recovered during a study of T-cell reconstitution after alpha-beta-depleted transplantation in children. In this sample, this clonotype turned up once. Preparing the TCRbeta library involved the use of unique molecular identifiers. One entry per CDR3 protein results from TCRdb running MiXCR on the PCR reads. The repertoire holds approximately 650,000 distinct CDR3 sequences, over 10% seen once, with 0.79% in the top ten. Trimming shortened V by 2 bases and J by 7 bases, and 12 bases separated the two germline ends. Germline assignment: CDR1 SGHDN and CDR2 FVKESK. The CDR3 is 14 residues long.

The chain couples TRBV14 to TRBJ2-1; perhaps TRBD2 as D (6 bases). This material consisted of PBMCs, taken before TCRalphabeta/CD19-depleted stem cell transplant. This clonotype was sampled from a girl aged 2 to 9 with congenital amegakaryocytic thrombocytopenia, due to receive a stem cell transplant. CDR3 DNA sequence: TGTGCCAGCAGCCAATTTAGGACTACAAATGAGCAGTTCTTC. It translates to CASSQFRTTNEQFF.